This T cell receptor (beta chain) comes out of a study of blood T cells in healthy people across ages. Overall study: With template switching, about one barcoded beta molecule was captured per two T cells. General study results and limits: Higher diversity, along with more naive CD4+ cells, distinguished long-lived donors from aged donors. TCR beta diversity, measured per million T cells, fell in a roughly linear way with age.

Per germline, CDR1 LGHNA and CDR2 YSLEER. The ends were cut back, 0 bases at V and 5 bases at J, with 11 bases in the middle. The CDR3 extends over 15 amino acids. This clonotype was found once. Its antigen is undetermined. Sample-barcoded 5' priming and a J-beta primer mix drove a second PCR of roughly 7 to 11 cycles. With 12 random nucleotides, a template-switch adaptor tagged each individual cDNA molecule. MiXCR, applied by TCRdb to the 5' RACE reads, yields one record per CDR3 protein. The sample yields about 830,000 distinct CDR3 sequences, approximately 59% seen once. The V gene is TRBV4-3, the J gene TRBJ2-1; D is unclear. Sequencing was performed on blood. This TCR derives from a young man in good health. The CDR3 DNA sequence: TGCGCCAGCAGCCAAGAAGGGCAGCCCCACAATGAGCAGTTCTTC. Protein product: CASSQEGQPHNEQFF.